These 2 T cell receptor beta chains were sequenced from one sample in a study of T cell responses to AZD1222 COVID-19 vaccine. TCRdb keeps only in-frame clones here, not all; method: immunoSEQ multiplex PCR. The sample shows about 130,000 clones, around 90% of them seen only once. The sample consisted of peripheral blood, taken on day 0 of AZD1222 vaccination. The receptors here all came from an adult in good health.

Only a few counts were recorded for this clone. The rearrangement uses TRBV5-1 and TRBJ1-2; TRBD1 might be the D (6 bases). The ends were cut back, 4 bases at V and 4 bases at J, with 11 bases in the middle. Germline lookup yields CDR1 SGHRS and CDR2 YFSETQ. The CDR3 totals 13 residues. The CDR3 spells CASSPAGAYGYTF. The CDR3 DNA is TGCGCCAGCAGCCCCGCGGGGGCCTATGGCTACACCTTC.

The DNA for the CDR3 is TGTGCCAGCTCACCACCGGAAGGCAATCCGACCAATCAGCCCCAGCATTTT. Translating gives CASSPPEGNPTNQPQHF. The chain combines TRBV18 with TRBJ1-5; D is uncertain. This CDR3 spans 17 amino acids. Germline V gene sequence: CDR1 KGHSH, CDR2 LQKENI. V lost 0 bases to trimming and J lost 3 bases, with 15 bases between them.